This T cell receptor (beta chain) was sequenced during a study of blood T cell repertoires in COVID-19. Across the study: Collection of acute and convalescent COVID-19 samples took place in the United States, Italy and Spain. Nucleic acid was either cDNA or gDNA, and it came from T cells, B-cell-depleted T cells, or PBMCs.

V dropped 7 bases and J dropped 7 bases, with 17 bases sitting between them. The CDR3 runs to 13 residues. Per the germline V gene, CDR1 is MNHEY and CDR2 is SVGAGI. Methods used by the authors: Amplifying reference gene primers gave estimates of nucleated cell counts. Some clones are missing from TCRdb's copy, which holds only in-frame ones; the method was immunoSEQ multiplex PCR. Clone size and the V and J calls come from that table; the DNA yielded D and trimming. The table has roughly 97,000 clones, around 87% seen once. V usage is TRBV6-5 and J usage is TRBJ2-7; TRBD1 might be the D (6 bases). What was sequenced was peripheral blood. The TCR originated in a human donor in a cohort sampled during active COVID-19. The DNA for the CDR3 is TGTGCCAGCAATCAACAGGGTGCTGGGGAGCAGTACTTC. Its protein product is CASNQQGAGEQYF.